This TCR beta chain was profiled in a study of T cells in Graves' hyperthyroidism and ophthalmopathy (dated 2019 in TCRdb). For context, the study as a whole: Peripheral blood was sampled at the time of initial diagnosis, prior to any treatment. An independent validation cohort of under 20 hyperthyroidism patients and more than 15 patients who later progressed to ophthalmopathy tested prospective prediction of ophthalmopathy. A discovery cohort of fewer than 110 patients, 43 with Graves' ophthalmopathy and 57 with stable Graves' hyperthyroidism, was used to find distinguishing TCR V-J signatures. In addition, the study compared T-cell repertoires in thyroid tissue and in blood from roughly six Graves' hyperthyroidism patients. The paper reports TCR Vbeta CDR3 sequencing of 135 peripheral blood samples: approximately 41 ophthalmopathy, 75 to 80 hyperthyroidism and 17 progressor patients. Following sampling, methimazole starting at 30 mg daily was given to hyperthyroidism patients, and high-dose intravenous methylprednisolone was given to ophthalmopathy patients. The approximately 98 discovery patients were randomly divided into training and test sets at a 7:3 ratio.

Amplification of TCR beta CDR3 regions was carried out from RNA transcripts. The TCR CDR3 was subjected to a first round of RT-PCR using the HTBI primer set and the Qiagen OneStep RT-PCR kit. The libraries were constructed in a second round of multiplex PCR and then size-selected and purified. Libraries were sequenced paired-end with 100 bp reads on an Illumina HiSeq2000. As for the original processing: SOAPnuke was used to process the raw data, removing reads that contained adapters or uncalled bases, had a mean Phred below 15, or lacked an exact match to the constant primer or identifier. COPE v1.2.5 was used to merge high-quality paired reads, and clonotypes were defined as unique nucleotide sequences. Clonotypes were aligned to IMGT TRBV, TRBD and TRBJ reference segments using MiTCR v1.1. The analysis was restricted to V-J combinations with a frequency above 0.0001, which together covered 99% to 99.2% of the repertoires. The TCS score was defined as F50 (clonal expansion) divided by E x V (chaos), with BLOSUM62-based TCRdist calculated between CDR3 peptides within each V-J. Welch's t-statistics and random forest reduced 500 to 550 V-J features to some 14, which were used in a naive Bayes classifier (R e1071). TCRdb's own reprocessing of the public reads used fastp at Q25 and MiXCR and kept productive beta chains. Rows are unified per CDR3 protein, each entry keeping the most common DNA and genes. TCRdb, not the authors, supplied the V and J calls. Present in this sample are 250,000 to 300,000 distinct CDR3 sequences, roughly 15% of which were seen just once. The top ten clones comprise over 25% of the sample.

This clonotype appeared many times. Its antigen remains unidentified. No qualities accompany the bases; no much larger clone lies one base away. The CDR3 holds 13 amino acids from the cysteine to the phenylalanine. Of all the DNA, just the CDR3 is kept, 39 bases in frame from base 1. Via the germline V gene (reference sequence), CDR1 is DFQATT and CDR2 SNEGSKA. Germline trimming amounts to 6 bases on V and 3 bases on J, with 8 as the count of junction bases outside the gene matches. The hyperthyroidism patients were between 18 and 65 years old and newly diagnosed, with a disease duration of less than 2 months. Patients with uncontrolled infections, other autoimmune diseases, pregnancy or lactation were excluded. Diagnoses relied on clinical symptoms, serum thyroxine and TRAb, thyroid ultrasound and orbital computed tomography. Blood from progressor patients was collected at the time of first diagnosis with hyperthyroidism, before any ophthalmopathy symptoms had appeared. Ficoll-Paque density gradient centrifugation was used to isolate PBMCs from 8 to 10 ml of fresh peripheral blood. Patients classed as progressors first received a Graves' hyperthyroidism diagnosis and then went on to develop ophthalmopathy during follow-up. Total RNA was extracted with Trizol reagent, and quality was checked on an Agilent 2100 Bioanalyzer.

Paper-wide results and their limitations: Sample size was not statistically predetermined, and investigators were not blinded to group allocation. In validation, progression to ophthalmopathy was predicted by the model with 70.59% sensitivity and 72% to 85% specificity, a median of approximately 7.1 months before onset. Most expanded thyroid clonotypes (frequency above 0.001) were also found in blood, which suggests that blood repertoires may mirror thyroid immune responses. A model built on a 13 V-J signature distinguished ophthalmopathy from stable hyperthyroidism, reaching roughly 88% sensitivity and under 84% specificity in cross-validation and 80%/75% in testing.

The origin of this receptor is a woman between 50 and 59 years old with Graves' hyperthyroidism that later progressed to Graves' ophthalmopathy. Sequencing input: blood. The V and J genes are TRBV20-1 and TRBJ2-7; TRBD2 fits 7 bases in the junction. The sequenced DNA: TGCAGTGCCCCTCCGCGGGGGAGCTACGAGCAGTACTTC. It is translated as CSAPPRGSYEQYF.